What follows are 24 T cell receptor beta chains derived from one specimen sequenced in a study of T cells after yellow fever vaccination. TCRdb re-derived calls from the 5' RACE reads in MiXCR, one entry per CDR3 protein. The sample carries some 670,000 distinct CDR3 sequences, roughly an eighth recorded once. The input for sequencing was PBMCs, taken on the day of the yellow fever booster vaccination. These receptors were collected from a man between 25 and 39 years old who received the YFV17D yellow fever vaccine.

Only a few counts were recorded for this clonotype. The chain has TRBV4-2 and TRBJ2-2; 9 bases match TRBD2. The CDR3 contains 15 residues. V lost 4 bases to trimming and J lost 4 bases; unmatched junction nucleotides: 4. From germline, CDR1 is LGHNA and CDR2 YNFKEQ. The CDR3 reads CASSRSGSGTGELFF. Written as DNA, the CDR3 is TGTGCCAGCAGCCGTAGCGGGAGCGGCACCGGGGAGCTGTTTTTT.

This sequence joins TRBV7-2 and TRBJ2-7; TRBD2 aligns across 9 bases. V lost 1 base, J lost 4 bases, and 11 bases stayed unmatched. CDR3 length: 17 amino acids. Germline V gene lookup returns CDR1 SGHTA and CDR2 FQGNSA. CDR3 sequence: CASSLVASGVHKYEQYF. The CDR3 DNA follows: TGTGCCAGCAGCTTAGTTGCTAGCGGGGTCCATAAGTACGAGCAGTACTTC.

This clonotype was found many times. The J gene is TRBJ2-7, the V gene TRBV20-1, with 13 bases that match TRBD2. With 6 bases clipped from V and 3 bases from J, the junction kept 5 bases outside the gene matches. The CDR3 is 14 amino acids. The germline V gene encodes CDR1 DFQATT and CDR2 SNEGSKA (reference sequence). In DNA form, the CDR3 reads TGCAGTGCCCGGGGACTAGCGGGAATCTACGAGCAGTACTTC. As protein: CSARGLAGIYEQYF.

This clonotype was seen only a few times. The chain links TRBV2 to TRBJ2-7; TRBD2 is a possible D gene (5 bases). CDR1 and CDR2 from the germline V gene are SNHLY and FYNNEI. V dropped 7 bases and J dropped 5 bases, with 15 bases sitting between them. The CDR3 runs to 13 residues. CDR3 in amino acids: CASTGISFHEQYF. The CDR3 nucleotides are TGTGCCAGCACGGGAATCAGTTTCCACGAGCAGTACTTC.

The chain uses TRBV5-6 and TRBJ2-7; 8 bases line up with TRBD1. Germline V CDR1 and CDR2: SGHDT, YYEEEE. Germline trimming cut 4 bases from V and 9 bases from J; bases unmatched to any gene: 6. This CDR3 has 12 amino acids. As DNA, the CDR3 is TGTGCCAGCAGCCGGACAGGGCCGGGGCAGTACTTC. Translated, it gives CASSRTGPGQYF.

This clonotype was observed a few times. The rearrangement links TRBV20-1 to TRBJ2-7, with 7 bases that match TRBD1. The germline CDR1 and CDR2 sequences are DFQATT and SNEGSKA (reference sequence). After removal of 3 bases from V and 3 bases from J, the junction contained 17 bases not matched to a gene. The CDR3 extends over 17 amino acids. CDR3 region: CSARGRAKGAANYEQYF. CDR3 bases: TGCAGTGCTAGGGGAAGGGCCAAGGGGGCCGCCAACTACGAGCAGTACTTC.

This clonotype was seen more than once but under ten times. This sequence joins TRBV5-6 and TRBJ2-1, with 7 bases that match TRBD2. Trimming at V came to 0 bases and at J to 0 bases, leaving 9 bases not matched to a gene. The CDR3 contains 18 residues. Germline CDR1 and CDR2: SGHDT and YYEEEE. The CDR3 sequence: CASSLVLAVMSSYNEQFF. CDR3 sequence (DNA): TGTGCCAGCAGCTTGGTTCTAGCGGTAATGAGCTCCTACAATGAGCAGTTCTTC. The whole variable domain, filled in from reference TRBV5-6 and TRBJ2-1, reads DAGVTQSPTHLIKTRGQQVTLRCSPKSGHDTVSWYQQALGQGPQFIFQYYEEEERQRGNFPDRFSGHQFPNYSSELNVNALLLGDSALYLCASSLVLAVMSSYNEQFFGPGTRLTVL.

The J gene is TRBJ1-6, the V gene TRBV16; maybe TRBD1 (6 bases). The CDR3 contains 14 residues. CDR1 is KGHSY, CDR2 FQNENV, per germline. Trimming cost V 5 bases and J 6 bases, with 11 bases left between them. CDR3 in amino acids: CASSRTEVNSPLHF. CDR3 in DNA: TGTGCCAGCAGCAGGACAGAAGTTAATTCACCCCTCCACTTT.

The table lists this clonotype with a few counts. The rearrangement uses TRBV5-1 and TRBJ2-1; TRBD2 aligns across 15 bases. V shed 6 bases, J shed 9 bases, and the junction held 7 bases outside the gene matches. The CDR3 covers 15 residues. Per germline, CDR1 SGHRS and CDR2 YFSETQ. CDR3 protein: CASNPGTSGRLEQFF. As DNA, the CDR3 is TGCGCCAGCAACCCGGGGACTAGCGGGAGGCTTGAGCAGTTCTTC. The full variable domain, in which reference TRBV5-1 and TRBJ2-1 provide the parts outside the CDR3, is KAGVTQTPRYLIKTRGQQVTLSCSPISGHRSVSWYQQTPGQGLQFLFEYFSETQRNKGNFPGRFSGRQFSNSRSEMNVSTLELGDSALYLCASNPGTSGRLEQFFGPGTRLTVL.

The table lists this clonotype with many counts. The chain uses TRBV20-1 and TRBJ2-1; TRBD2 matches at 9 bases. Germline V gene sequence: CDR1 DFQATT, CDR2 SNEGSKA (reference sequence). This CDR3 has 14 residues. In DNA, the CDR3 is TGCAGCGCGGGGGGGGAGGGCCCCTACAATGAGCAGTTCTTC. Its translation: CSAGGEGPYNEQFF.

The chain has TRBV20-1 and TRBJ1-3, with D unresolved. The CDR3 sequence is 11 residues long. Germline loops: CDR1 DFQATT, CDR2 SNEGSKA (reference sequence). This CDR3 reads CRAGSGNTIYF. The CDR3 DNA is TGCAGAGCGGGGTCTGGAAACACCATATATTTT.

The rearrangement links TRBV19 to TRBJ1-2, with D maybe TRBD1 (5 bases). Germline CDR1 reads LNHDA; CDR2 reads SQIVND (reference sequence). This CDR3 is built from 13 residues. Trimming shortened V by 5 bases and J by 4 bases, and 11 bases separated the two germline ends. The CDR3 region is CASSSGGVYGYTF. The CDR3 nucleotides are TGTGCCAGTAGTTCCGGGGGAGTCTATGGCTACACCTTC.

The V and J genes are TRBV28 and TRBJ2-5; D is undetermined. Trimming took 7 bases from V and 2 from J, leaving 17 bases between them. Germline V gene data show CDR1 as MDHEN and CDR2 as SYDVKM. The CDR3 spans 15 residues. The CDR3 region is CASNSLRGVQETQYF. In DNA form, the CDR3 reads TGTGCCAGCAACTCCCTCAGAGGAGTACAAGAGACCCAGTACTTC. The full variable domain, completed using reference TRBV28 and TRBJ2-5, is DVKVTQSSRYLVKRTGEKVFLECVQDMDHENMFWYRQDPGLGLRLIYFSYDVKMKEKGDIPEGYSVSREKKERFSLILESASTNQTSMYLCASNSLRGVQETQYFGPGTRLLVL.

The table lists this clonotype with many counts. The V call is TRBV5-1, the J call TRBJ1-5, with 7 bases fitting TRBD1. There are 17 residues in the CDR3. Germline values: CDR1 SGHRS, CDR2 YFSETQ. J was trimmed by 1 base and V by 0 bases; bases with no gene match: 7. This CDR3 reads CASSLAPTGLSNQPQHF. The CDR3 coding sequence is TGCGCCAGCAGCTTGGCACCGACAGGGCTGAGCAATCAGCCCCAGCATTTT.

CDR3 sequence: CASSSQLEETQYF. CDR3 nucleotide sequence: TGTGCCAGCAGCTCCCAACTAGAGGAGACCCAGTACTTC. The V call is TRBV5-4, the J call TRBJ2-5, with D perhaps matching TRBD2 (5 bases). The V gene lost 3 bases and the J gene lost 5 bases, with 11 bases spanning the gap. CDR1 is SGHNT, CDR2 YYREEE, per germline (reference sequence). There are 13 residues in the CDR3.

In its sample, this clonotype was seen a few times. The chain uses TRBV7-9 and TRBJ1-2; 7 bases are a match to TRBD1. This CDR3 contains 15 residues. V was pared by 7 bases and J by 4 bases, with 12 bases of the junction left unmatched. CDR1 SEHNR and CDR2 FQNEAQ come from the germline V gene (reference sequence). DNA for the CDR3: TGTGCCAGCATAGGGGTCAGGGACAGTTCCTATGGCTACACCTTC. Its translation is CASIGVRDSSYGYTF.

The J gene is TRBJ2-3, the V gene TRBV2; TRBD1 matches at 8 bases. Germline V gives CDR1 SNHLY, CDR2 FYNNEI. This CDR3 spans 13 amino acids. With 3 bases clipped from V and 6 bases from J, the junction kept 2 bases outside the gene matches. CDR3 region: CASSEDRVDTQYF. DNA for the CDR3: TGTGCCAGCAGTGAGGACAGGGTTGATACGCAGTATTTT. The whole variable domain, filled in from reference TRBV2 and TRBJ2-3, reads EPEVTQTPSHQVTQMGQEVILRCVPISNHLYFYWYRQILGQKVEFLVSFYNNEISEKSEIFDDQFSVERPDGSNFTLKIRSTKLEDSAMYFCASSEDRVDTQYFGPGTRLTVL.

This clonotype was counted ten times or more. CDR3 sequence reads: CASSSTTGFQNIQYF. DNA of the CDR3: TGTGCCAGCAGTTCCACTACAGGTTTCCAAAACATTCAGTACTTC. The V and J genes are TRBV28 and TRBJ2-4; possibly TRBD1 for D (5 bases). Germline assignment: CDR1 MDHEN and CDR2 SYDVKM. The V end lost 4 bases, the J end lost 5 bases, and 15 bases lay between the germline ends. The length of the CDR3 is 15 residues.

This clonotype was seen only a few times. This chain uses TRBV7-2 with TRBJ2-5; 8 bases line up with TRBD1. Per the germline V gene, CDR1 is SGHTA and CDR2 is FQGNSA. V was clipped by 4 bases and J by 1 base; unmatched bases: 8. This CDR3 comprises 16 residues. This CDR3 reads CASSSRGQVFQETQYF. CDR3 in DNA: TGTGCCAGCAGCTCCAGGGGACAGGTGTTCCAAGAGACCCAGTACTTC.

The chain recombines TRBV6-2 or TRBV6-3 with TRBJ2-7, with D unresolved. V was trimmed by 6 bases and J by 0 bases, leaving 12 bases between them. CDR3 size: 14 residues. The V gene's germline CDR1 is MNHEY and CDR2 SVGEGT. The DNA for the CDR3 is TGTGCCAGCAGCCAAGACTTAACCTCCTACGAGCAGTACTTC. Translating it yields CASSQDLTSYEQYF.

The chain recombines TRBV4-3 with TRBJ2-5; D gene ambiguous. Germline assignment: CDR1 LGHNA and CDR2 YSLEER. The V end was cut by 0 bases, the J end by 5 bases, with 7 bases between. This CDR3 region has 13 residues. The CDR3 region is CASSQERFETQYF. CDR3 in DNA: TGCGCCAGCAGCCAAGAGAGGTTTGAGACCCAGTACTTC.

This clonotype was detected many times. The CDR3 DNA reads as TGTGCCAGCAGCTTAGACCCTAGCGGGATCGACGAGCAGTACTTC. Protein product: CASSLDPSGIDEQYF. This chain uses TRBV7-9 with TRBJ2-7; the match to TRBD2 covers 9 bases. The CDR3 contains 15 residues. Germline V gene lookup returns CDR1 SEHNR and CDR2 FQNEAQ (reference sequence). With 1 base clipped from V and 5 bases from J, the junction kept 6 bases outside the gene matches.

This clonotype was seen a handful of times. This chain joins TRBV7-2 and TRBJ2-3, with a tentative D call TRBD2 (6 bases). The CDR3 is 12 residues long. The germline V gene encodes CDR1 SGHTA and CDR2 FQGNSA. V dropped 5 bases and J dropped 12 bases, with 15 bases sitting between them. CDR3 residues: CASSPGASAQYF. The CDR3 DNA reads TGTGCCAGCAGCCCGGGCGCTAGCGCCCAGTATTTT. Full variable domain (remainder filled in from reference TRBV7-2 and TRBJ2-3): GAGVSQSPSNKVTEKGKDVELRCDPISGHTALYWYRQSLGQGLEFLIYFQGNSAPDKSGLPSDRFSAERTGGSVSTLTIQRTQQEDSAVYLCASSPGASAQYFGPGTRLTVL.

The J gene is TRBJ2-5, the V gene TRBV11-2; 7 bases agree with TRBD2. With 0 bases clipped from V and 4 bases from J, the junction kept 11 bases outside the gene matches. The CDR3 loop spans 17 amino acids. From germline, CDR1 is SGHAT and CDR2 FQNNGV. This chain's CDR3 is CASSLDLPAGWGETQYF. In DNA, the CDR3 is TGTGCCAGCAGCTTAGATCTTCCAGCGGGATGGGGAGAGACCCAGTACTTC.